The clone carrying this T cell receptor (beta chain) was seen repeatedly, ten times or more. The target antigen is unknown. This entry comes from a study of blood T cells in healthy people across ages. Study observations and caveats: Roughly linear declines in TCR beta diversity per million T cells occurred with age. A greater number of naive CD4+ cells and higher diversity distinguished long-lived donors from aged donors.

This CDR3 region has 14 residues. Germline V lookup: CDR1 SGHAT, CDR2 FQNNGV. V lost 5 bases and J 5 bases, leaving 13 bases between the germline ends. Alongside a J-beta primer mix, a sample-barcoded 5' primer served in a second PCR lasting roughly 6 to 11 cycles. TCRdb re-analysed the 5' RACE reads in MiXCR, keeping a single row per CDR3 protein. The sample records under 950,000 distinct CDR3 sequences, around a fifth being singletons. This TCR was recovered from a man in his sixties or seventies in good health. V usage is TRBV11-2 and J usage is TRBJ2-1; tentative D call: TRBD1 (6 bases). The sequencing input was blood. The CDR3 DNA follows: TGTGCCAGCAGCCCCCGGGACACCAACAATGAGCAGTTCTTC. The encoded protein is CASSPRDTNNEQFF. Filled out from reference TRBV11-2 and TRBJ2-1, the complete variable domain reads EAGVAQSPRYKIIEKRQSVAFWCNPISGHATLYWYQQILGQGPKLLIQFQNNGVVDDSQLPKDRFSAERLKGVDSTLKIQPAKLEDSAVYLCASSPRDTNNEQFFGPGTRLTVL.